The rows below give T cell receptor beta chains drawn from one sample of a study of cytotoxic CD8 clonotypes in ibrutinib-treated CLL. Sequenced by immunoSEQ multiplex PCR; TCRdb stores in-frame clones only, minus some. The table has fewer than 400,000 clones, about 61% seen once. Sample: PBMCs, taken after 36 months of ibrutinib treatment. All receptors come from a human donor with chronic lymphocytic leukemia. Both conserved end residues are part of each CDR3. D genes are given only for firm matches. The size of a clone is reported for some rows only, either as once, few or many, or as a class for expanded clones.

CDR3aa: CASSQDRLTGELFF; CDR3nt: TGCGCCAGCAGCCAAGACAGGCTCACCGGGGAGCTGTTTTTT; d_gene: NA; j_gene: TRBJ2-2; v_gene: TRBV4-3; abundance: NA; len: 14
CDR3aa: CASSLGSTPGNYGYTF; CDR3nt: TGCGCCAGCAGCTTGGGGTCCACCCCGGGAAACTATGGCTACACCTTC; d_gene: NA; j_gene: TRBJ1-2; v_gene: TRBV5-1; abundance: few; len: 16
CDR3aa: CASSPTSGSTDTQYF; CDR3nt: TGTGCCAGCTCACCGACTAGCGGGAGCACAGATACGCAGTATTTT; d_gene: TRBD2; j_gene: TRBJ2-3; v_gene: TRBV18; abundance: NA; len: 15
CDR3aa: CASSVDSGGLTYEQYF; CDR3nt: TGTGCCAGCAGCGTAGATAGCGGGGGACTTACCTACGAGCAGTACTTC; d_gene: TRBD2; j_gene: TRBJ2-7; v_gene: TRBV9; abundance: NA; len: 16
CDR3aa: CASSHRLWAGGYPNTQYF; CDR3nt: TGTGCCAGCAGCCACCGCCTTTGGGCAGGAGGCTATCCAAATACGCAGTATTTT; d_gene: NA; j_gene: TRBJ2-3; v_gene: TRBV14; abundance: NA; len: 18
CDR3aa: CASSRDRGRTDTQYF; CDR3nt: TGTGCCAGCTCACGAGACAGGGGGCGCACAGATACGCAGTATTTT; d_gene: TRBD1; j_gene: TRBJ2-3; v_gene: TRBV18; abundance: NA; len: 15
CDR3aa: CASSPVGGALEQFF; CDR3nt: TGTGCCAGCAGTCCGGTCGGGGGGGCGCTTGAGCAGTTCTTC; d_gene: TRBD2; j_gene: TRBJ2-1; v_gene: TRBV27; abundance: NA; len: 14
CDR3aa: CSVAANTEAFF; CDR3nt: TGCAGCGTTGCAGCAAACACTGAAGCTTTCTTT; d_gene: NA; j_gene: TRBJ1-1; v_gene: TRBV29-1; abundance: few; len: 11
CDR3aa: CASSLLPRQGVGWVAGGNEQFF; CDR3nt: TGTGCCAGCAGTTTATTACCCCGGCAGGGTGTCGGGTGGGTAGCGGGAGGTAATGAGCAGTTCTTC; d_gene: TRBD2; j_gene: TRBJ2-1; v_gene: TRBV27; abundance: few; len: 22
CDR3aa: CASSRAGGPGDTQYF; CDR3nt: TGTGCCAGCAGCCGTGCGGGAGGGCCAGGAGATACGCAGTATTTT; d_gene: TRBD2; j_gene: TRBJ2-3; v_gene: TRBV9; abundance: NA; len: 15
CDR3aa: CASGGHINYGYTF; CDR3nt: TGTGCCAGCGGGGGACACATTAACTATGGCTACACCTTC; d_gene: NA; j_gene: TRBJ1-2; v_gene: TRBV9; abundance: NA; len: 13
CDR3aa: CASSAPWGAVDGYTF; CDR3nt: TGTGCCAGCAGCGCCCCTTGGGGGGCAGTTGATGGCTACACCTTC; d_gene: NA; j_gene: TRBJ1-2; v_gene: TRBV7-9; abundance: NA; len: 15
CDR3aa: CASEEGAHGYTF; CDR3nt: TGTGCCAGTGAGGAGGGGGCGCATGGCTACACCTTC; d_gene: TRBD1; j_gene: TRBJ1-2; v_gene: TRBV2; abundance: NA; len: 12
CDR3aa: CASSLAGQGMYGYTF; CDR3nt: TGTGCCAGCAGTTTAGCTGGACAGGGGATGTATGGCTACACCTTC; d_gene: TRBD1; j_gene: TRBJ1-2; v_gene: TRBV27; abundance: NA; len: 15
CDR3aa: CASSRRAGSYNEQFF; CDR3nt: TGTGCCAGCAGTAGGAGGGCAGGGTCCTACAATGAGCAGTTCTTC; d_gene: NA; j_gene: TRBJ2-1; v_gene: TRBV2; abundance: NA; len: 15
CDR3aa: CATRRESYNEQFF; CDR3nt: TGTGCCACGAGGCGGGAATCCTACAATGAGCAGTTCTTC; d_gene: NA; j_gene: TRBJ2-1; v_gene: TRBV15; abundance: NA; len: 13
CDR3aa: CASSGRTSGRNTGELFF; CDR3nt: TGTGCCAGCAGCGGTAGGACTAGCGGGAGGAACACCGGGGAGCTGTTTTTT; d_gene: TRBD2; j_gene: TRBJ2-2; v_gene: TRBV7-9; abundance: NA; len: 17
CDR3aa: CASSPDRYYEQYF; CDR3nt: TGTGCCAGCAGCCCCGACAGGTACTACGAGCAGTACTTC; d_gene: NA; j_gene: TRBJ2-7; v_gene: TRBV11-2; abundance: NA; len: 13
CDR3aa: CASSLRENSLNEQFF; CDR3nt: TGCGCCAGCAGCCTCAGGGAAAACAGTCTCAATGAGCAGTTCTTC; d_gene: NA; j_gene: TRBJ2-1; v_gene: TRBV5-1; abundance: NA; len: 15
CDR3aa: CASSVAGGPQHF; CDR3nt: TGTGCCAGCAGCGTAGCAGGGGGGCCCCAGCATTTT; d_gene: TRBD1; j_gene: TRBJ1-5; v_gene: TRBV9; abundance: NA; len: 12
CDR3aa: CASSVGTSGSYEQYF; CDR3nt: TGTGCCAGCAGCGTAGGGACTAGCGGCTCCTACGAGCAGTACTTC; d_gene: TRBD2; j_gene: TRBJ2-7; v_gene: TRBV9; abundance: few; len: 15
CDR3aa: CASSQEAPGDPPFSWLYEQYF; CDR3nt: TGCGCCAGCAGCCAAGAGGCTCCAGGGGATCCCCCCTTTTCTTGGTTATACGAGCAGTACTTC; d_gene: NA; j_gene: TRBJ2-7; v_gene: TRBV4-1; abundance: NA; len: 21
CDR3aa: CATSRGGLAGDEQYF; CDR3nt: TGTGCCACCAGCAGAGGCGGACTAGCGGGAGACGAGCAGTACTTC; d_gene: TRBD2; j_gene: TRBJ2-7; v_gene: TRBV15; abundance: NA; len: 15
CDR3aa: CASSLGLGYTF; CDR3nt: TGCGCCAGCAGCCTAGGACTTGGCTACACCTTC; d_gene: NA; j_gene: TRBJ1-2; v_gene: TRBV5-1; abundance: NA; len: 11
CDR3aa: CAMGEGNTGELFF; CDR3nt: TGTGCCATGGGTGAGGGGAACACCGGGGAGCTGTTTTTT; d_gene: NA; j_gene: TRBJ2-2; v_gene: TRBV10-3; abundance: NA; len: 13
CDR3aa: CASSLHRGADIQYF; CDR3nt: TGCGCCAGCAGCTTGCACAGGGGTGCGGACATTCAGTACTTC; d_gene: TRBD1; j_gene: TRBJ2-4; v_gene: TRBV5-1; abundance: NA; len: 14
CDR3aa: CASRKNSGSVYEQYF; CDR3nt: TGTGCCAGCAGAAAAAATAGCGGGAGTGTTTACGAGCAGTACTTC; d_gene: TRBD2; j_gene: TRBJ2-7; v_gene: TRBV27; abundance: NA; len: 15
CDR3aa: CASSSSGQGGSTEKLFF; CDR3nt: NA; d_gene: NA; j_gene: TRBJ1-4; v_gene: TRBV28; abundance: NA; len: 17
CDR3aa: CASSLGTELAGGPSGANVLTF; CDR3nt: TGTGCCAGCAGCTTGGGGACAGAGCTAGCGGGAGGGCCGAGTGGGGCCAACGTCCTGACTTTC; d_gene: TRBD2; j_gene: TRBJ2-6; v_gene: TRBV7-3; abundance: NA; len: 21
CDR3aa: CASSPRGLAGGPDTGELFF; CDR3nt: TGTGCCAGCAGCCCCAGGGGGCTAGCGGGGGGGCCCGACACCGGGGAGCTGTTTTTT; d_gene: TRBD2; j_gene: TRBJ2-2; v_gene: TRBV9; abundance: NA; len: 19
CDR3aa: CASSRTNLRQPQHF; CDR3nt: TGTGCCAGTAGTCGGACAAATCTTCGGCAGCCCCAGCATTTT; d_gene: NA; j_gene: TRBJ1-5; v_gene: TRBV19; abundance: few; len: 14
CDR3aa: CASRAFRVEQYF; CDR3nt: TGTGCCAGCAGAGCCTTTCGAGTCGAGCAGTACTTC; d_gene: NA; j_gene: TRBJ2-7; v_gene: TRBV2; abundance: once; len: 12
CDR3aa: CASSLVPSGGRNQETQYF; CDR3nt: TGTGCCAGCAGCTTAGTTCCTAGCGGGGGCCGAAACCAAGAGACCCAGTACTTC; d_gene: TRBD2; j_gene: TRBJ2-5; v_gene: TRBV11-2; abundance: once; len: 18
CDR3aa: CASSPEPARSKSSYEQYF; CDR3nt: TGTGCCAGCAGCCCCGAGCCGGCGCGGAGTAAAAGCTCCTACGAGCAGTACTTC; d_gene: NA; j_gene: TRBJ2-7; v_gene: TRBV5-4; abundance: NA; len: 18
CDR3aa: CSVLRASYGYTF; CDR3nt: TGCAGCGTTCTCAGGGCGAGCTATGGCTACACCTTC; d_gene: NA; j_gene: TRBJ1-2; v_gene: TRBV29-1; abundance: few; len: 12
CDR3aa: CASNGSGEGTDTQYF; CDR3nt: TGTGCCAGCAACGGTAGCGGGGAGGGCACAGATACGCAGTATTTT; d_gene: TRBD2; j_gene: TRBJ2-3; v_gene: TRBV28; abundance: few; len: 15
CDR3aa: CASRAGRSSYNSPLHF; CDR3nt: TGTGCCAGCAGGGCAGGCCGGAGCTCCTATAATTCACCCCTCCACTTT; d_gene: NA; j_gene: TRBJ1-6; v_gene: TRBV5-6; abundance: NA; len: 16
CDR3aa: CASSLAPGWGSTDTQYF; CDR3nt: TGTGCCAGCAGCTTAGCCCCGGGTTGGGGTAGCACAGATACGCAGTATTTT; d_gene: NA; j_gene: TRBJ2-3; v_gene: TRBV7-8; abundance: NA; len: 17
CDR3aa: CASSRKTGVPMNTEAFF; CDR3nt: TGCGCCAGCAGCCGCAAAACAGGGGTACCCATGAACACTGAAGCTTTCTTT; d_gene: TRBD1; j_gene: TRBJ1-1; v_gene: TRBV4-1; abundance: NA; len: 17
CDR3aa: CASKKHGQNTEAFF; CDR3nt: TGCGCCAGCAAAAAGCACGGACAGAACACTGAAGCTTTCTTT; d_gene: NA; j_gene: TRBJ1-1; v_gene: TRBV5-1; abundance: once; len: 14
CDR3aa: CSARDSKYF; CDR3nt: TGCAGTGCGAGGGACAGCAAATACTTC; d_gene: TRBD1; j_gene: TRBJ2-7; v_gene: TRBV20-1; abundance: few; len: 9
CDR3aa: CASSVAAGTYEQYF; CDR3nt: TGTGCCAGCAGCGTAGCCGCAGGGACCTACGAGCAGTACTTC; d_gene: NA; j_gene: TRBJ2-7; v_gene: TRBV9; abundance: NA; len: 14
CDR3aa: CASSVDGTGELFF; CDR3nt: TGTGCCAGCAGCGTAGACGGGACCGGGGAGCTGTTTTTT; d_gene: NA; j_gene: TRBJ2-2; v_gene: TRBV9; abundance: few; len: 13
CDR3aa: CASSPRTGSSGNTIYF; CDR3nt: TGTGCCAGCTCACCCCGGACAGGAAGCTCTGGAAACACCATATATTTT; d_gene: TRBD1; j_gene: TRBJ1-3; v_gene: TRBV18; abundance: NA; len: 16
CDR3aa: CAISESARYTFTDTQYF; CDR3nt: TGTGCCATCAGTGAGTCGGCCAGATACACGTTCACAGATACGCAGTATTTT; d_gene: NA; j_gene: TRBJ2-3; v_gene: TRBV10-3; abundance: NA; len: 17
CDR3aa: CASSRTSQREKLFF; CDR3nt: TGTGCCAGCAGCAGGACCTCCCAGCGTGAAAAACTGTTTTTT; d_gene: NA; j_gene: TRBJ1-4; v_gene: TRBV7-3; abundance: few; len: 14
CDR3aa: CASSLGRTNYGYTF; CDR3nt: TGCGCCAGCAGCTTGGGCAGGACAAACTATGGCTACACCTTC; d_gene: NA; j_gene: TRBJ1-2; v_gene: TRBV5-1; abundance: NA; len: 14
CDR3aa: CAISEYDEQYF; CDR3nt: TGTGCCATCAGTGAATACGACGAGCAGTACTTC; d_gene: NA; j_gene: TRBJ2-7; v_gene: TRBV10-3; abundance: NA; len: 11
CDR3aa: CASRAGSTDTQYF; CDR3nt: TGTGCCAGCAGGGCCGGGAGCACAGATACGCAGTATTTT; d_gene: NA; j_gene: TRBJ2-3; v_gene: TRBV6-1; abundance: NA; len: 13
CDR3aa: CASSTGRGPYEQYF; CDR3nt: TGTGCCAGCAGCACGGGCAGGGGGCCCTACGAGCAGTACTTC; d_gene: TRBD1; j_gene: TRBJ2-7; v_gene: TRBV11-2; abundance: NA; len: 14
CDR3aa: CASSGTVMNTEAFF; CDR3nt: TGTGCCAGCAGTGGGACCGTCATGAACACTGAAGCTTTCTTT; d_gene: NA; j_gene: TRBJ1-1; v_gene: TRBV2; abundance: few; len: 14
CDR3aa: CASNAGTGGGRGYTF; CDR3nt: TGTGCCAGCAATGCCGGGACAGGGGGTGGACGTGGCTACACCTTC; d_gene: TRBD1; j_gene: TRBJ1-2; v_gene: TRBV6-1; abundance: NA; len: 15
CDR3aa: CASSLGPTEAFF; CDR3nt: TGTGCCAGCAGCTTGGGGCCCACTGAAGCTTTCTTT; d_gene: NA; j_gene: TRBJ1-1; v_gene: TRBV5-6; abundance: few; len: 12
CDR3aa: CASSPRWAGDEQYF; CDR3nt: TGTGCCAGCAGCCCAAGGTGGGCAGGGGACGAGCAGTACTTC; d_gene: NA; j_gene: TRBJ2-7; v_gene: TRBV28; abundance: few; len: 14
CDR3aa: CASSQVVGRSSYNEQFF; CDR3nt: TGCGCCAGCAGCCAAGTGGTCGGGCGTAGCTCCTACAATGAGCAGTTCTTC; d_gene: NA; j_gene: TRBJ2-1; v_gene: TRBV4-1; abundance: NA; len: 17
CDR3aa: CASSSRARGETQYF; CDR3nt: TGTGCCAGCAGTAGCAGGGCGAGGGGGGAGACCCAGTACTTC; d_gene: NA; j_gene: TRBJ2-5; v_gene: TRBV6-1; abundance: few; len: 14
CDR3aa: CASTDVGGDETQYF; CDR3nt: TGTGCCAGCACCGACGTGGGGGGGGACGAGACCCAGTACTTC; d_gene: NA; j_gene: TRBJ2-5; v_gene: TRBV21-1; abundance: NA; len: 14
CDR3aa: CASSRGQYNQPQHF; CDR3nt: TGCGCCAGCAGCCGAGGACAGTATAATCAGCCCCAGCATTTT; d_gene: NA; j_gene: TRBJ1-5; v_gene: TRBV4-1; abundance: NA; len: 14